The 7 T cell receptor beta chains reported below all come from one sample, sequenced in a study of beta chain features in type 1 diabetes (dated 2018 in TCRdb). Libraries came from the immunoSEQ multiplex PCR assay. The High Capacity cDNA Reverse Transcription Kit was used to reverse transcribe all of the isolated RNA, meaning that expressed TCRB transcripts were what got sequenced. This immuneACCESS table, as held by TCRdb, lists in-frame sequences with V and J called but not all clones. Of the missing ones, under half trace to an unresolved V gene in checked studies; the others have no known cause. The sample table holds around 280,000 clones, of which 7.5% to 9.5% were seen once. The ten biggest clones cover about 0.93% of the sample. Specimen: central memory CD4+ T cells from blood. Receptor source: a young woman in good health.

The chain employs TRBV27 and TRBJ2-1; D perhaps matches TRBD2 (5 bases). CDR1 is MNHEY and CDR2 is SMNVEV in the germline V gene (reference sequence). CDR3 length: 14 residues. Trimming removed 6 bases at V and 9 bases at J, with 18 bases between. CDR3 amino acids: CASSQTPTTLEQFF. The CDR3 coding sequence is TGTGCCAGCAGCCAAACACCGACTACGCTTGAGCAGTTCTTC.

The V call is TRBV9, the J call TRBJ2-1; maybe TRBD1 (6 bases). Germline CDR1 reads SGDLS; CDR2 reads YYNGEE. The CDR3 covers 19 residues. Trimming removed 4 bases at V and 0 bases at J, with 23 bases between. CDR3 residues: CASSSQGSFGTYSYNEQFF. Here the CDR3 DNA reads TGTGCCAGCAGCTCACAAGGTTCGTTCGGGACATACTCCTACAATGAGCAGTTCTTC.

V is TRBV5-4 and J is TRBJ1-1; 7 positions match TRBD1. The CDR3 sequence is 15 residues long. CDR1 and CDR2 (germline): SGHNT, YYREEE (reference sequence). V lost 3 bases and J lost 0; bases outside the gene matches: 5. CDR3 protein: CASSSQTGLNTEAFF. The CDR3 region has the DNA TGTGCCAGCAGCTCCCAGACAGGGCTGAACACTGAAGCTTTCTTT.

V gene TRBV23-1 combines with J gene TRBJ2-7; no reliable D call. TRBV23-1 is an open reading frame whose function is uncertain. V shed 6 bases and J shed 0 bases, with 18 bases lying between them. This CDR3 is built from 16 residues. The CDR3: CASRVQRDRVSYEQYF. The DNA for the CDR3 is TGCGCCAGCAGAGTCCAAAGAGATCGGGTCTCCTACGAGCAGTACTTC.

The rearrangement links TRBV30 to TRBJ2-7; tentatively, D is TRBD1 (5 bases). Germline lookup yields CDR1 GTSNPN and CDR2 SVGIG (reference sequence). Trimming pared 0 bases from V and 6 bases from J, leaving 21 bases between. The CDR3 consists of 16 residues. CDR3 loop: CAWSVQVAGLGAEQYF. The CDR3 region has the DNA TGTGCCTGGAGTGTACAGGTGGCAGGGCTGGGTGCCGAGCAGTACTTC.

The chain links TRBV4-1 to TRBJ1-2; D might be TRBD1 (5 bases). Trimming removed 1 base at V and 8 bases at J, with 17 bases between. The CDR3 consists of 15 residues. Germline CDR1 is MGHRA and CDR2 is YSYEKL. CDR3 DNA sequence: TGCGCCAGCAGCCAAGCCGGGACCCTTAGGGAGGGCTACACCTTC. Amino acid sequence: CASSQAGTLREGYTF.

This clone was detected ten times or more. This sequence joins TRBV16 and TRBJ2-1, with 8 positions matching TRBD2. CDR3 size: 13 residues. CDR1 is KGHSY and CDR2 is FQNENV in the germline V gene. With 4 bases clipped from V and 9 bases from J, the junction kept 5 bases outside the gene matches. In nucleotides, the CDR3 is TGTGCCAGCAGCCTGGTCCGGGGGGGTGAGCAGTTCTTC. Protein: CASSLVRGGEQFF.